This T cell receptor beta chain was identified in a study of blood T cell repertoires in COVID-19. Background on the study: Samples representing acute and convalescent COVID-19 were sourced from the United States, Italy and Spain. T cells, B-cell-depleted T cells, or PBMCs supplied cDNA or gDNA.

The CDR3 loop spans 13 amino acids. V shed 3 bases, J shed 1 base, and the junction held 2 bases outside the gene matches. Per the germline V gene, CDR1 is GTSNPN and CDR2 is SVGIG (reference sequence). Original handling: Amplifying reference gene primers gave estimates of nucleated cell counts. Data came from immunoSEQ multiplex PCR; TCRdb stores just in-frame clones and leaves some out. Clone size and V and J calls were adopted from that table, with D and trimming inferred from the DNA. The sample shows about 68,000 clones, around 85% of them seen only once. This chain connects TRBV30 to TRBJ1-1, with 7 bases aligning to TRBD1. This clonotype was obtained from a woman aged 55-75 years with acute or convalescent COVID-19. The sequencing input was peripheral blood. The CDR3 sequence: CAWRTGPNTEAFF. CDR3 coding DNA: TGTGCCTGGAGGACAGGGCCGAACACTGAAGCTTTCTTT.